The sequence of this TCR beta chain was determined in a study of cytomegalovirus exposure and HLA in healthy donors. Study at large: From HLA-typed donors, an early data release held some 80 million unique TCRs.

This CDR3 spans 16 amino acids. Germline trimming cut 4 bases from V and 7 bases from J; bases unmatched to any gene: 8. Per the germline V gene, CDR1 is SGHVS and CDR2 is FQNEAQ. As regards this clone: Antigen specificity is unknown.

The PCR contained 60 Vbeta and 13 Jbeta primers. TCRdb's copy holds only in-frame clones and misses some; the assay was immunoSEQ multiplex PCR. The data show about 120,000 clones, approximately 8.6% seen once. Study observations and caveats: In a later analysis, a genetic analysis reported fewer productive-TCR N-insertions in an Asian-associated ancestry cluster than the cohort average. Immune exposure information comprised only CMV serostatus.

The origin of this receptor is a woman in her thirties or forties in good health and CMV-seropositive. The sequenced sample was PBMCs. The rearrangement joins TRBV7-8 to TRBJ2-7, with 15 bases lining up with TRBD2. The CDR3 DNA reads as TGTGCCAGCAGCTCCAGGACTAGCGGGGGGGTCTCGGAGCAGTACTTC. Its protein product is CASSSRTSGGVSEQYF.